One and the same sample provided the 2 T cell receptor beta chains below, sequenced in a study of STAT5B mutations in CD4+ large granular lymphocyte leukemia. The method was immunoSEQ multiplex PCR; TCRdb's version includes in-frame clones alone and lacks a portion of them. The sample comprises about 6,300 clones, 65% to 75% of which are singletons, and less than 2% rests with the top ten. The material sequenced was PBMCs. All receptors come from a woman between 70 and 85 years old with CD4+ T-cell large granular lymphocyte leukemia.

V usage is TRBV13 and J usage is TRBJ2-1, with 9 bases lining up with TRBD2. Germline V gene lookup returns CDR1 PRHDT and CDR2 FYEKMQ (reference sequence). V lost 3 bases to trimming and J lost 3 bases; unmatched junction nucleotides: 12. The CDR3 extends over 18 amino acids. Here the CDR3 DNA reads TGTGCCAGCAGCTTGACCTCCCTGGGAGCGGGAGGCTACAATGAGCAGTTCTTC. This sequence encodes CASSLTSLGAGGYNEQFF.

The CDR3 protein is CSVGTGGGELFF. CDR3 in DNA: TGCAGCGTTGGCACGGGAGGCGGGGAGCTGTTTTTT. This chain links TRBV29-1 with TRBJ2-2; 7 bases align to TRBD2. This CDR3 has 12 residues. Trimming took 4 bases from V and 7 from J; bases not matched to a gene: 3. Germline values: CDR1 SQVTM, CDR2 ANQGSEA.